This TCR beta chain was identified during a study of blood T cell repertoires in COVID-19. On the study more broadly: T cells, B-cell-depleted T cells, or PBMCs provided the cDNA or gDNA that served as material.

Clones were sequenced by immunoSEQ multiplex PCR, and TCRdb holds only the in-frame ones, with some missing. The table lists roughly 150,000 clones, approximately 80% of them singletons, with approximately 14% in the top ten. Looked up from germline, CDR1 is LGHDT and CDR2 is YNNKEL (reference sequence). Trimming cost V 1 base and J 8 bases, with 23 bases left between them. The CDR3 spans 18 residues. The clonotype was recovered from a woman over 75 with acute or convalescent COVID-19. The V and J genes are TRBV3-1 (or the pseudogene TRBV3-2) and TRBJ1-4, with D perhaps TRBD1 (5 bases). Sequencing was carried out using peripheral blood. This CDR3 is CASSQVTGDSPFEEKLFF. Written as DNA, the CDR3 is TGTGCCAGCAGCCAAGTTACAGGTGACTCTCCCTTTGAAGAAAAACTGTTTTTT.